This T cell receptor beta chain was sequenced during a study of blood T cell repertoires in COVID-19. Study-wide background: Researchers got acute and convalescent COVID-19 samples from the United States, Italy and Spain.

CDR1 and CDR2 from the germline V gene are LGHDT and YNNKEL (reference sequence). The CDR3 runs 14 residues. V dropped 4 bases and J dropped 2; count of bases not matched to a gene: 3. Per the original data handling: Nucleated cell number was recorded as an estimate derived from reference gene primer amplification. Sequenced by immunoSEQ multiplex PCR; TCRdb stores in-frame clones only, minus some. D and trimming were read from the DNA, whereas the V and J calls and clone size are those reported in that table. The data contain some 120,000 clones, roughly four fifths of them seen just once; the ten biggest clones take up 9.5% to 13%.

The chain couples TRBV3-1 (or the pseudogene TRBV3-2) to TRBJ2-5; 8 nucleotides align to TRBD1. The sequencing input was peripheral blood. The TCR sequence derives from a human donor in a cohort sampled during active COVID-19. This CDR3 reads CASSLGQGQETQYF. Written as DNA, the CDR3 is TGTGCCAGCAGCCTAGGACAGGGACAAGAGACCCAGTACTTC.